The clone carrying this T cell receptor (beta chain) was counted a few times. This record comes from a study of blood T cells in healthy people across ages. A minimum of 5.5 micrograms of total RNA was extracted per sample. The germline gives CDR1 SQVTM, CDR2 ANQGSEA. The CDR3 extends over 13 amino acids. V lost 3 bases and J lost 0, with 9 bases in between. The second PCR ran roughly 7 to 12 cycles with a sample-barcoded 5' primer and J-beta primers. TCRdb re-called the 5' RACE reads with MiXCR, one entry per CDR3 protein. The sample consists of about 780,000 distinct CDR3 sequences, less than 60% of them appearing once.

This receptor was identified in a man older than 75 in good health. The sequenced sample was blood. The chain employs TRBV29-1 and TRBJ2-7, with a weak D call TRBD1 (5 bases). CDR3 sequence reads: CSVETDNSYEQYF. CDR3 bases: TGCAGCGTTGAGACAGATAACTCCTACGAGCAGTACTTC.